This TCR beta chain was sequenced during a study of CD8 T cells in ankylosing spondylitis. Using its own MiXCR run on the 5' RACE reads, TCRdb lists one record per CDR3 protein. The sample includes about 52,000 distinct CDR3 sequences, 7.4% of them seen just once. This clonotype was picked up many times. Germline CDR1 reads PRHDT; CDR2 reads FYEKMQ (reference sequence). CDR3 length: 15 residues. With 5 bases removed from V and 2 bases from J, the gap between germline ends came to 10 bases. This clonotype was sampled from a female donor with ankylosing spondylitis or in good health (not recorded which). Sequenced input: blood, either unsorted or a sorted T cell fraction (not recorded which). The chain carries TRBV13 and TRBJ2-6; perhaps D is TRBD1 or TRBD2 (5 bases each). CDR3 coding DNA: TGTGCCAGCAGCGTGACGGGGCCTGGGGCCAACGTCCTGACTTTC. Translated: CASSVTGPGANVLTF. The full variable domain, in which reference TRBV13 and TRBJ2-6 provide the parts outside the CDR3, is AAGVIQSPRHLIKEKRETATLKCYPIPRHDTVYWYQQGPGQDPQFLISFYEKMQSDKGSIPDRFSAQQFSDYHSELNMSSLELGDSALYFCASSVTGPGANVLTFGAGSRLTVL.